This TCR beta chain was captured in a study of a mutant IDH1 vaccine in newly diagnosed glioma. The CDR3 runs 14 residues. Germline lookup yields CDR1 WSHSY and CDR2 SAAADI. V lost 4 bases to trimming and J lost 4 bases, with 13 bases between them. To note about this clone: What it binds is not known.

The assay was immunoSEQ multiplex PCR, and TCRdb's table has in-frame clones only and misses some. The sample includes about 85,000 clones, approximately 89% of them seen just once. Specified time point: week 47, end of study. Alongside topical imiquimod, each dose of vaccine comprised 300 ug of mutant IDH1 20-mer peptide. This receptor was taken from a woman aged 45-65 years with glioma. Sequences were derived from PBMCs, sampled from a glioma patient whose treatment included an IDH1 peptide vaccine. The chain combines TRBV10-2 with TRBJ1-1; a weak D match, TRBD1 (5 bases). CDR3 in DNA: TGCGCCAGCAGTGGGACCGGGGCGGGCACTGAAGCTTTCTTT. It translates to CASSGTGAGTEAFF.